The T cell receptor (beta chain) described here comes from a study of breast tumors, draining lymph nodes, adjacent tissues. General study points: Most tumor T cells seemingly derive from lymph node, then expand in tumor. Tumor repertoires ranked between lymph nodes and nontumor tissue in diversity, with V and J gene preferences.

This clonotype was picked up many times. Its antigen is unidentified. TCRdb passed the multiplex PCR reads through MiXCR, listing each CDR3 protein once. The repertoire holds 270,000 or so distinct CDR3 sequences, with around 30% as singletons. This CDR3 has 13 residues. The germline V gene encodes CDR1 KGHDR and CDR2 SFDVKD. V dropped 12 bases and J dropped 4; count of bases not matched to a gene: 8. Axillary draining lymph nodes of breast cancer patients supplied the node samples. The material sequenced was axillary lymph node tissue. The receptor was isolated from a female donor with breast cancer. Some clones in this sample may be carry-over from other donors' samples. The chain recombines TRBV24-1 with TRBJ2-3; 8 bases are a match to TRBD2. The CDR3 loop is CAPPGRAADTQYF. The CDR3 DNA is TGTGCCCCCCCCGGGAGGGCCGCAGATACGCAGTATTTT.